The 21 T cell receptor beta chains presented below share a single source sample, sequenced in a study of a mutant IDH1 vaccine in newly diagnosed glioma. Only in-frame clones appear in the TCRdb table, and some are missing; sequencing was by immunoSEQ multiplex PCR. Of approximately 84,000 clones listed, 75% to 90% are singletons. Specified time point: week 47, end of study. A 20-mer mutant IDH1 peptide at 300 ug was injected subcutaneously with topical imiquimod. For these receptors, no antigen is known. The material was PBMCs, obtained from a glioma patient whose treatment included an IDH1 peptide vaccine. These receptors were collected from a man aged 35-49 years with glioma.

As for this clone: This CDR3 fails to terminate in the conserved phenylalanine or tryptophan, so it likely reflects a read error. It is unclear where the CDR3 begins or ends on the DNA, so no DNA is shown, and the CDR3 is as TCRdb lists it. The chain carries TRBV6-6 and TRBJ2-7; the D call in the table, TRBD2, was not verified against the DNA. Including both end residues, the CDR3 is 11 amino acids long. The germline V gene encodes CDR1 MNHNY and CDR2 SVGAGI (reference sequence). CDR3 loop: CASTLGTSGVY.

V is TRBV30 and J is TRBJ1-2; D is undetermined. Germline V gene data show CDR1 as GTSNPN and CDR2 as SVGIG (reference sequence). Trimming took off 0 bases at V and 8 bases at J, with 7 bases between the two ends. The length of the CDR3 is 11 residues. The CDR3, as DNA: TGTGCCTGGAGTGTACTGGGGGGCTACACCTTC. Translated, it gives CAWSVLGGYTF.

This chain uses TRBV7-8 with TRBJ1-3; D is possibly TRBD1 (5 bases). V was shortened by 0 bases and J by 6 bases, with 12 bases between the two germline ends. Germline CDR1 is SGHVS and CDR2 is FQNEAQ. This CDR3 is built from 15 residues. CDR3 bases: TGTGCCAGCAGCTTAGCGTGGGGGGACGCAAACACCATATATTTT. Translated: CASSLAWGDANTIYF.

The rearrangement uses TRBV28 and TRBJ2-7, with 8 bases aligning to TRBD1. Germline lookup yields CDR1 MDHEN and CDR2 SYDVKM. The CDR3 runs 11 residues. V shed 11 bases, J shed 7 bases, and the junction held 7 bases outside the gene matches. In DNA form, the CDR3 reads TGTGCCGGACAGGGAAGGGAAGAGCAGTACTTC. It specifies CAGQGREEQYF.

The chain's CDR3 is CASSLGGVRADTQYF. The DNA of the CDR3 is TGTGCCAGCAGCTTAGGAGGGGTTAGAGCAGATACGCAGTATTTT. The V gene is TRBV7-2, the J gene TRBJ2-3, with D possibly being TRBD1 or TRBD2 (5 bases each). The germline V gene has CDR1 SGHTA and CDR2 FQGNSA. This CDR3 contains 15 residues. The V end was cut by 1 base, the J end by 4 bases, with 12 bases between.

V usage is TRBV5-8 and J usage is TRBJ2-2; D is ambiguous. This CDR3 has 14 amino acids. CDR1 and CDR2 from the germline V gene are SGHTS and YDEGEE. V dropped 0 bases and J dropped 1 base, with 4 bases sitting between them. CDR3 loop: CASSLAGNTGELFF. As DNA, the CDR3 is TGTGCCAGCAGCTTGGCCGGGAACACCGGGGAGCTGTTTTTT.

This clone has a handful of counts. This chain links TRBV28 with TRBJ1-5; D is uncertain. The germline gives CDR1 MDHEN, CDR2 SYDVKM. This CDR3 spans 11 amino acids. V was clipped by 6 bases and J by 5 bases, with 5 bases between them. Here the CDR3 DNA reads TGTGCCAGCAGCTGGGATCAGCCCCAGCATTTT. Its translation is CASSWDQPQHF.

The CDR3 DNA is TGTGCCAGCAGCCTAGTACCCAAATCGCGGCCCCAGCATTTT. Its protein is CASSLVPKSRPQHF. The rearrangement links TRBV6-5 to TRBJ1-5; D is unclear. The germline V gene encodes CDR1 MNHEY and CDR2 SVGAGI. Deletions cut 6 bases from V and 9 bases from J, with 18 bases between. The CDR3 consists of 14 residues.

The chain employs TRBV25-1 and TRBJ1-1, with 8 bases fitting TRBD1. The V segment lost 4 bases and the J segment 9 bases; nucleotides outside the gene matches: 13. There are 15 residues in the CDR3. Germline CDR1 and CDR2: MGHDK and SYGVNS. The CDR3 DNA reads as TGTGCCAGCAGTGGGCATTTCCCGGGACAGGAACAAGCTTTCTTT. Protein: CASSGHFPGQEQAFF.

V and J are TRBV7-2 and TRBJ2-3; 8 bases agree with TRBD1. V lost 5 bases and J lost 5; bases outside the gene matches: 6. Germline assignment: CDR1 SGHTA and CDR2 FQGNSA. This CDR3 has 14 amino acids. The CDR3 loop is CASSATGAGDTQYF. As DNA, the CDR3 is TGTGCCAGCAGCGCGACAGGGGCGGGAGATACGCAGTATTTT.

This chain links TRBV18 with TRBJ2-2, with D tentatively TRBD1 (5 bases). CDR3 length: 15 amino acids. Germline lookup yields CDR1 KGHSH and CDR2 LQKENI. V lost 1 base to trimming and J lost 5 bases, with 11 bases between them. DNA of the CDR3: TGTGCCAGCTCACCACTTCCAGGGTGGACCGGGGAGCTGTTTTTT. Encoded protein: CASSPLPGWTGELFF.

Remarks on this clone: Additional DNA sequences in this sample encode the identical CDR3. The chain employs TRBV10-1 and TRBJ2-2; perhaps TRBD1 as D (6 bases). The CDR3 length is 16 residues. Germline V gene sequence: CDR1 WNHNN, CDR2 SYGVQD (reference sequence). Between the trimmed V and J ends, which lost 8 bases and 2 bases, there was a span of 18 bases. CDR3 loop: CASANRRDKNTGELFF. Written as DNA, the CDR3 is TGCGCCAGCGCAAATAGACGGGACAAAAACACCGGGGAGCTGTTTTTT.

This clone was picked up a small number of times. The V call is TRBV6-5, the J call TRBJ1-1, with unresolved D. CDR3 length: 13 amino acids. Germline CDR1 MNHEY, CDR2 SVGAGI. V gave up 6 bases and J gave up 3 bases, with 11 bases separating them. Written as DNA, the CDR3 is TGTGCCAGCAGCCTCTTAGGCCACACTGAAGCTTTCTTT. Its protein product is CASSLLGHTEAFF.

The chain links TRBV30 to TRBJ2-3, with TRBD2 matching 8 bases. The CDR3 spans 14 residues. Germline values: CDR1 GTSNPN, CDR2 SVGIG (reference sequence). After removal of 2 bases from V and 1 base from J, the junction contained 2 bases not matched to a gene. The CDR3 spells CAWSWREGTDTQYF. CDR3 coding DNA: TGTGCCTGGAGTTGGCGGGAGGGCACAGATACGCAGTATTTT.

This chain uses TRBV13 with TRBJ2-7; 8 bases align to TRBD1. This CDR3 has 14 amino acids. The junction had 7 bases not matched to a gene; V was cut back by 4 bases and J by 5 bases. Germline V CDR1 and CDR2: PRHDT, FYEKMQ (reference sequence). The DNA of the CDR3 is TGTGCCAGCAGCTCTCCGGACAGGGCCAACGAGCAGTACTTC. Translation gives CASSSPDRANEQYF.

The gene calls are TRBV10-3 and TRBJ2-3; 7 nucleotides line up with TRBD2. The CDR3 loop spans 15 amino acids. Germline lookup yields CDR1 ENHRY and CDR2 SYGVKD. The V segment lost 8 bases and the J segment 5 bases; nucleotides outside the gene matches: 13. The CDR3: CAIEEGGAGGDTQYF. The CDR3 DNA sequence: TGTGCCATCGAGGAGGGAGGGGCCGGGGGAGATACGCAGTATTTT.

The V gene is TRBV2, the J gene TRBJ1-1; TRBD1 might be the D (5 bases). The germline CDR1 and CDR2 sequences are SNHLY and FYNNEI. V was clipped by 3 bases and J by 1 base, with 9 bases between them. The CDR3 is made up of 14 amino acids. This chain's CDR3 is CASSEGRKNTEAFF. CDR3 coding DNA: TGTGCCAGCAGTGAGGGACGGAAGAACACTGAAGCTTTCTTT.

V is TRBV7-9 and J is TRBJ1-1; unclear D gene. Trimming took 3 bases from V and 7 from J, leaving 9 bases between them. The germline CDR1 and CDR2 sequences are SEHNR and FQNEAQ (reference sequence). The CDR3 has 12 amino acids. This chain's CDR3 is CASSFGGVEAFF. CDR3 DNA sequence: TGTGCCAGCAGCTTTGGAGGAGTTGAAGCTTTCTTT.

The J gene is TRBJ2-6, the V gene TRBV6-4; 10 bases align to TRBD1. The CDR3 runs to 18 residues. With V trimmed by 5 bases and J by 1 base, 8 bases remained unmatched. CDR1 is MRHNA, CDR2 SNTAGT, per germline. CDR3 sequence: CASSMTGGALSGANVLTF. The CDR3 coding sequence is TGTGCCAGCAGTATGACAGGGGGCGCATTATCTGGGGCCAACGTCCTGACTTTC.

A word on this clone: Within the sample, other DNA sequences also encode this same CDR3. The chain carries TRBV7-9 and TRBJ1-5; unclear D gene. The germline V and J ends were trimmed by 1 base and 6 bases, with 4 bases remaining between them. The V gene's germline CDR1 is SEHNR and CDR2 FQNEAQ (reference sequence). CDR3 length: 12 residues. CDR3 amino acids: CASSLGGQPQHF. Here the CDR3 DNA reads TGTGCCAGCAGCTTAGGTGGTCAGCCCCAGCATTTT.

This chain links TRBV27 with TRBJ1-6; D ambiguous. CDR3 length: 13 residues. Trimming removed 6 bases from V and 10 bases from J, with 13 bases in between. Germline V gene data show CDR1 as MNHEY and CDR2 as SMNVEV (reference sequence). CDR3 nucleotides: TGTGCCAGCAGCTTTCGACACAACTCACCCCTCCACTTT. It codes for CASSFRHNSPLHF.